These 24 T cell receptor beta chains were sequenced from one sample in a study of blood T cell repertoires in COVID-19 (dated by TCRdb to 2019 to 2021). The library was produced with the immunoSEQ multiplex PCR assay. TCRdb mirrors the immuneACCESS table, restricted to in-frame sequences. Some clones are absent from its copies; in checked studies, under half trace to an unresolved V gene, and the reason for the others is unknown. The sample table lists about 180,000 clones, about 86% of them with a count of one. The ten largest clones represent approximately 2.9% of the sample. The sequenced sample consisted of peripheral blood. These receptors were taken from a woman in her twenties or thirties with active or convalescent COVID-19.

The V gene is TRBV2, the J gene TRBJ1-6; a weak D match, TRBD1 (6 bases). CDR1 and CDR2 (germline): SNHLY, FYNNEI. The CDR3 has 15 amino acids. V lost 5 bases to trimming and J lost 6 bases, with 14 bases between them. The CDR3 loop is CASSYRQAGNSPLHF. CDR3 in DNA: TGTGCCAGCAGTTATAGACAGGCGGGTAATTCACCCCTCCACTTT.

This clone has just a few counts. The CDR3, as DNA: TGCAGCGTTGATGACAGCCTCTCTGGAAACACCATATATTTT. This gives the protein CSVDDSLSGNTIYF. V gene TRBV29-1 combines with J gene TRBJ1-3; maybe TRBD1 (5 bases). The CDR3 consists of 14 residues. Between the trimmed V and J ends, which lost 3 bases and 0 bases, there was a span of 9 bases. The germline V gene encodes CDR1 SQVTM and CDR2 ANQGSEA.

This chain links TRBV19 with TRBJ2-7, with D unclear. Germline lookup yields CDR1 LNHDA and CDR2 SQIVND (reference sequence). The V and J ends lost 5 bases and 7 bases respectively, with 15 bases between them. CDR3 length: 13 residues. The CDR3 reads CASSQDFDEEQYF. The CDR3 coding sequence is TGTGCCAGTAGTCAGGATTTTGATGAGGAGCAGTACTTC.

This CDR3 reads CASSAGQRTDTQYF. For the CDR3, the DNA is TGTGCCAGCAGCGCAGGACAGCGCACAGATACGCAGTATTTT. The V gene is TRBV13, the J gene TRBJ2-3; the D gene is possibly TRBD1 (6 bases). The CDR3 has 14 amino acids. Trimming took off 5 bases at V and 1 base at J, with 10 bases between the two ends. CDR1 is PRHDT and CDR2 is FYEKMQ in the germline V gene (reference sequence).

The chain recombines TRBV5-6 with TRBJ1-5, with unresolved D. CDR3 length: 15 amino acids. The V gene's germline CDR1 is SGHDT and CDR2 YYEEEE. The V end was cut by 1 base, the J end by 1 base, with 9 bases between. The CDR3 coding sequence is TGTGCCAGCAGCTTGCGCGGCGAAAGCAATCAGCCCCAGCATTTT. Protein product: CASSLRGESNQPQHF.

This sequence joins TRBV10-1 and TRBJ2-3, with a weak D call TRBD2 (5 bases). Per germline, CDR1 WNHNN and CDR2 SYGVQD (reference sequence). The CDR3 sequence is 16 residues long. Between the trimmed V and J ends, which lost 5 bases and 0 bases, there was a span of 15 bases. CDR3 sequence (DNA): TGCGCCAGCAGTTTCCTCCAGGACTTTAGCACAGATACGCAGTATTTT. It encodes CASSFLQDFSTDTQYF.

This chain connects TRBV6-5 to TRBJ1-5; 8 bases match TRBD1. Germline CDR1 is MNHEY and CDR2 is SVGAGI. This CDR3 has 13 residues. V trimming: 5 bases; J trimming: 6 bases; junction bases outside the gene matches: 3. The CDR3 DNA sequence: TGTGCCAGCAGTAGGACAGGGAGTCAGCCCCAGCATTTT. Translated: CASSRTGSQPQHF.

This chain joins TRBV14 and TRBJ2-1; D is perhaps TRBD2 (5 bases). The V end was cut by 0 bases, the J end by 13 bases, with 10 bases between. Germline V gene data show CDR1 as SGHDN and CDR2 as FVKESK. The CDR3 spans 12 residues. In DNA, the CDR3 is TGTGCCAGCAGCCAAGAGAGGGCCGTCCAGTTCTTC. This codes for CASSQERAVQFF.

This sequence joins TRBV11-2 and TRBJ2-7; D gene ambiguous. Germline values: CDR1 SGHAT, CDR2 FQNNGV. CDR3 length equals 11 residues. V dropped 5 bases and J dropped 3 bases, with 5 bases sitting between them. The CDR3 protein is CASSLLYEQYF. The CDR3 bases are TGTGCCAGCAGCCTCCTCTACGAGCAGTACTTC.

The genes are TRBV15 and TRBJ1-1, with 8 bases matching TRBD1. The CDR3 sequence is 14 residues long. V lost 0 bases to trimming and J lost 6 bases; unmatched junction nucleotides: 3. Germline V lookup: CDR1 LNHNV, CDR2 YYDKDF (reference sequence). The CDR3 coding sequence is TGTGCCACCAGCAGAGAGCACAGGGGGTCTGAAGCTTTCTTT. Its protein product is CATSREHRGSEAFF.

The chain carries TRBV5-6 and TRBJ1-2; no firm D call. The CDR3 loop spans 13 amino acids. The V end lost 2 bases, the J end lost 2 bases, and 7 bases lay between the germline ends. CDR1 is SGHDT and CDR2 is YYEEEE in the germline V gene. The CDR3 sequence is CASSFGGNYGYTF. The CDR3 DNA is TGTGCCAGCAGCTTTGGCGGAAACTATGGCTACACCTTC.

The rearrangement uses TRBV19 and TRBJ2-3, with 9 bases fitting TRBD1. The V gene end was trimmed by 3 bases and the J gene end by 5 bases; junction bases not matched to a gene: 6. CDR1 is LNHDA and CDR2 is SQIVND in the germline V gene (reference sequence). This CDR3 is 15 amino acids long. The CDR3 loop reads CASSIGTGIEDTQYF. In DNA form, the CDR3 reads TGTGCCAGTAGTATTGGGACAGGGATTGAAGATACGCAGTATTTT.

This clone showed up just once. J is TRBJ2-7 and V is TRBV7-9; weak D call: TRBD1 (5 bases). The V and J ends lost 2 bases and 5 bases respectively, with 13 bases between them. This CDR3 region has 14 residues. CDR1 and CDR2 from the germline V gene are SEHNR and FQNEAQ (reference sequence). The CDR3 region is CASSLSRERDEQYF. CDR3 sequence (DNA): TGTGCCAGCAGCTTATCCAGGGAAAGGGACGAGCAGTACTTC.

The chain couples TRBV7-6 to TRBJ2-7, with D perhaps TRBD2 (5 bases). V was shortened by 5 bases and J by 7 bases, with 18 bases between the two germline ends. This CDR3 has 14 amino acids. The germline V gene encodes CDR1 SGHVS and CDR2 FNYEAQ. The CDR3 region is CASSPFGNSFEQYF. The DNA for the CDR3 is TGTGCCAGCAGCCCTTTCGGGAACTCTTTTGAGCAGTACTTC.

The chain is built from TRBV25-1 and TRBJ2-7; 7 positions agree with TRBD1. The CDR3 runs to 13 residues. Trimming took 8 bases from V and 3 from J; bases not matched to a gene: 7. Germline assignment: CDR1 MGHDK and CDR2 SYGVNS. As DNA, the CDR3 is TGTGCCAGCGTAAGACAGGGAAACTACGAGCAGTACTTC. Its protein product is CASVRQGNYEQYF.

This clone was counted a single time. The rearrangement joins TRBV2 to TRBJ1-1, with D perhaps TRBD1 (5 bases). The germline V and J ends were trimmed by 9 bases and 0 bases, with 11 bases remaining between them. This CDR3 comprises 13 residues. Per germline, CDR1 SNHLY and CDR2 FYNNEI. CDR3 in DNA: TGTGCCAGTACGCAGGACATGAACACTGAAGCTTTCTTT. Translated: CASTQDMNTEAFF.

The chain uses TRBV4-1 and TRBJ1-5; D is undetermined. V dropped 1 base and J dropped 0 bases, with 10 bases sitting between them. Germline V lookup: CDR1 MGHRA, CDR2 YSYEKL. CDR3 length: 16 residues. The CDR3 loop reads CASSQGVGYSNQPQHF. The CDR3 DNA reads TGCGCCAGCAGCCAAGGGGTGGGCTATAGCAATCAGCCCCAGCATTTT.

The V gene is TRBV18, the J gene TRBJ2-7, with TRBD2 identical over 12 bases. V was pared by 3 bases and J by 5 bases, with 5 bases of the junction left unmatched. Germline values: CDR1 KGHSH, CDR2 LQKENI. The CDR3 has 15 residues. CDR3 sequence (DNA): TGTGCCAGCTCACCGGCTAGCGGGAGGGCTGACGAGCAGTACTTC. The encoded protein is CASSPASGRADEQYF. Filled out from reference TRBV18 and TRBJ2-7, the complete variable domain reads NAGVMQNPRHLVRRRGQEARLRCSPMKGHSHVYWYRQLPEEGLKFMVYLQKENIIDESGMPKERFSAEFPKEGPSILRIQQVVRGDSAAYFCASSPASGRADEQYFGPGTRLTVT.

V is TRBV19 and J is TRBJ2-7; the D gene is possibly TRBD1 (5 bases). Deletions cut 5 bases from V and 3 bases from J, with 17 bases between. Germline V CDR1 and CDR2: LNHDA, SQIVND (reference sequence). There are 15 residues in the CDR3. The CDR3 nucleotides are TGTGCCAGTAGTGCCAGGGCAACCCAAAACTACGAGCAGTACTTC. Translated, it gives CASSARATQNYEQYF.

This clone occurred a few times. The chain recombines TRBV19 with TRBJ1-2, with D maybe TRBD1 (6 bases). This CDR3 region has 15 residues. The V and J ends lost 7 bases and 7 bases respectively, with 22 bases between them. Germline-derived CDR1 and CDR2 are LNHDA and SQIVND (reference sequence). The CDR3 bases are TGTGCCAGTATCCCGGGGGGCAGGGCCGAGAGTGGCTACACCTTC. Translating gives CASIPGGRAESGYTF.

Only one count was recorded for this clone. V gene TRBV9 combines with J gene TRBJ2-3; 13 bases are a match to TRBD2. V shed 4 bases and J 5 bases; nucleotides not matched to a gene: 7. CDR1 SGDLS and CDR2 YYNGEE come from the germline V gene. This CDR3 is built from 16 residues. This CDR3 reads CASSTELAGGIDTQYF. The CDR3 coding sequence is TGTGCCAGCAGCACCGAACTAGCGGGGGGGATAGATACGCAGTATTTT.

The chain recombines TRBV5-1 with TRBJ2-5, with 7 bases that match TRBD1. Germline CDR1 SGHRS, CDR2 YFSETQ. V shed 2 bases, J shed 5 bases, and the junction held 6 bases outside the gene matches. The CDR3 has 14 residues. The CDR3 is CASSFGQVGETQYF. The CDR3 bases are TGCGCCAGCAGCTTTGGACAGGTGGGGGAGACCCAGTACTTC.

This chain uses TRBV2 with TRBJ1-2, with 7 bases matching TRBD1. Per germline, CDR1 SNHLY and CDR2 FYNNEI. V lost 6 bases, J lost 1 base, and 5 bases stayed unmatched. The CDR3 contains 14 residues. The CDR3 DNA sequence: TGTGCCAGCAGGGGGGACAGTAATAACTATGGCTACACCTTC. Translating gives CASRGDSNNYGYTF.

The chain recombines TRBV19 with TRBJ2-3, with 9 bases identical to TRBD2. The CDR3 contains 16 residues. Germline-derived CDR1 and CDR2 are LNHDA and SQIVND (reference sequence). With 3 bases clipped from V and 6 bases from J, the junction kept 10 bases outside the gene matches. CDR3 bases: TGTGCCAGTAGTATGGCGGGAGGGTCCCCCCCCGATACGCAGTATTTT. Protein: CASSMAGGSPPDTQYF. Full variable domain (rest looked up from reference TRBV19 and TRBJ2-3): DGGITQSPKYLFRKEGQNVTLSCEQNLNHDAMYWYRQDPGQGLRLIYYSQIVNDFQKGDIAEGYSVSREKKESFPLTVTSAQKNPTAFYLCASSMAGGSPPDTQYFGPGTRLTVL.